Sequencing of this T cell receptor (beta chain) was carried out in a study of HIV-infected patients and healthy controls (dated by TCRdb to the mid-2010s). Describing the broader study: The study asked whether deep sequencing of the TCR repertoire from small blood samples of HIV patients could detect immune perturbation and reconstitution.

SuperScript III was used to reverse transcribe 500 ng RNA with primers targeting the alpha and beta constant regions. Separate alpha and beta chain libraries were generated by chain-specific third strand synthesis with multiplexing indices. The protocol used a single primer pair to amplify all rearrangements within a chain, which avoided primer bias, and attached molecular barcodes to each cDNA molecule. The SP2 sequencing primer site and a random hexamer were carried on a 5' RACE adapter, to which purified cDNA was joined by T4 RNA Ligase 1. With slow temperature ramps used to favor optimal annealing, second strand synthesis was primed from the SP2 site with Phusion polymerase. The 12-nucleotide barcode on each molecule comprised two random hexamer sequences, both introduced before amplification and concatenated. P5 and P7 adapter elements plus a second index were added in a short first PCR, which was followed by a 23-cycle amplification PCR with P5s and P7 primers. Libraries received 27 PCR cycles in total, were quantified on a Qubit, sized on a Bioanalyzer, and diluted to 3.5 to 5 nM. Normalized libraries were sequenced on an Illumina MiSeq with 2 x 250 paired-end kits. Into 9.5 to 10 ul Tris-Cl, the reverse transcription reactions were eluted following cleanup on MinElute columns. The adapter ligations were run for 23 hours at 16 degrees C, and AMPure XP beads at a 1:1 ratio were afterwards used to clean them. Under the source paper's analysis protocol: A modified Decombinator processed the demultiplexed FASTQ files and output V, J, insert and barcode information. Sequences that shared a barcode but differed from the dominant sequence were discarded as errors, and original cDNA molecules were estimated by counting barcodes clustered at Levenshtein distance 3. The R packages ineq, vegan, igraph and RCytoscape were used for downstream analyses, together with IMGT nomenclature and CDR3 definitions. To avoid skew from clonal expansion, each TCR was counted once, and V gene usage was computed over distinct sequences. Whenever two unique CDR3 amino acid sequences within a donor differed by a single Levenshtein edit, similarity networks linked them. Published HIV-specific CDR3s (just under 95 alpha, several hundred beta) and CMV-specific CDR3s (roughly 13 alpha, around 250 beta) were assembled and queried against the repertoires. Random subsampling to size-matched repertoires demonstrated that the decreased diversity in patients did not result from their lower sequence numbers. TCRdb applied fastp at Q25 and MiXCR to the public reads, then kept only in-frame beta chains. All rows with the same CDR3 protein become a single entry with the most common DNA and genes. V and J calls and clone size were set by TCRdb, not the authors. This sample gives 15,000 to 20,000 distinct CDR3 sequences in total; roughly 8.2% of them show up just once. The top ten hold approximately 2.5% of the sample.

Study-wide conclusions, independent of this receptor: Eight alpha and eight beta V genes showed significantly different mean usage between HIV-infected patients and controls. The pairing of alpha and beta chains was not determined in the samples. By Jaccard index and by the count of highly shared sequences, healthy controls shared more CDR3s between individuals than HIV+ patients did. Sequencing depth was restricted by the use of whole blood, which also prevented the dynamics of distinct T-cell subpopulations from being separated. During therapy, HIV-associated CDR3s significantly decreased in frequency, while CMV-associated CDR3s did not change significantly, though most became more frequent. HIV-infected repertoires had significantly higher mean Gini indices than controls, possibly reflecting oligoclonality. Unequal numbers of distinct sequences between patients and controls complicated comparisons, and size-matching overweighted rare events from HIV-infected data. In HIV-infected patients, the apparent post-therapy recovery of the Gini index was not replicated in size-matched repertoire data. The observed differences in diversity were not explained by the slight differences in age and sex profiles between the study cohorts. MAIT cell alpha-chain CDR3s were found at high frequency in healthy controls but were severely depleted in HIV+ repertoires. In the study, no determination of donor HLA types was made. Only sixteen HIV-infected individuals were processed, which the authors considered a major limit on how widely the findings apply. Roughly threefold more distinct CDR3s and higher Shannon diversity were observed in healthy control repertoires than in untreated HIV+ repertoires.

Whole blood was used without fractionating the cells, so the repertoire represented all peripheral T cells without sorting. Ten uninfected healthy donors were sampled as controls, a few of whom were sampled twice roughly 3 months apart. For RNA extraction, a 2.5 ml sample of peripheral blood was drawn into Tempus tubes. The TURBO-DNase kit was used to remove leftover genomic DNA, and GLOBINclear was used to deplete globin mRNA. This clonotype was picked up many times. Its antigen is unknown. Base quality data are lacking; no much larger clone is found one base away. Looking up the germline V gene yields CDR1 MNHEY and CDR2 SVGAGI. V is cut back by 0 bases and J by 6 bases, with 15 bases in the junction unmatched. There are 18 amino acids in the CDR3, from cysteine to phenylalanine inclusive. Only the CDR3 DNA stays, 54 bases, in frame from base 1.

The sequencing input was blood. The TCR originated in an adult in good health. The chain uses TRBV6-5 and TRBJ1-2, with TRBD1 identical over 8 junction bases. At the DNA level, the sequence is TGTGCCAGCAGTTACTCCCCGGTATCGGTCAGGGGGCTGGATGGCTACACCTTC. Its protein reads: CASSYSPVSVRGLDGYTF.